This TCR beta chain came from a study of long-term antiretroviral therapy in people with HIV. V lost 0 bases and J lost 2, with 12 bases in between. Germline CDR1 is SGHDT and CDR2 is YYEEEE. The CDR3 has 16 amino acids. Assay version v3.0 of immunoSEQ was used, and it was run at survey level. Data came from immunoSEQ multiplex PCR; TCRdb stores just in-frame clones and leaves some out. This sample has about 31,000 clones, with 70% to 90% found just once. The J gene is TRBJ1-5, the V gene TRBV5-6; tentative D call: TRBD1 (5 bases). This clonotype was sampled from a man aged 18 to 30 with HIV. Specimen: unsorted PBMCs, collected 0.8 years before starting antiretroviral therapy. The CDR3 DNA is TGTGCCAGCAGCTTGGGTGCGGGGGTTGGCAATCAGCCCCAGCATTTT. Translation gives CASSLGAGVGNQPQHF.